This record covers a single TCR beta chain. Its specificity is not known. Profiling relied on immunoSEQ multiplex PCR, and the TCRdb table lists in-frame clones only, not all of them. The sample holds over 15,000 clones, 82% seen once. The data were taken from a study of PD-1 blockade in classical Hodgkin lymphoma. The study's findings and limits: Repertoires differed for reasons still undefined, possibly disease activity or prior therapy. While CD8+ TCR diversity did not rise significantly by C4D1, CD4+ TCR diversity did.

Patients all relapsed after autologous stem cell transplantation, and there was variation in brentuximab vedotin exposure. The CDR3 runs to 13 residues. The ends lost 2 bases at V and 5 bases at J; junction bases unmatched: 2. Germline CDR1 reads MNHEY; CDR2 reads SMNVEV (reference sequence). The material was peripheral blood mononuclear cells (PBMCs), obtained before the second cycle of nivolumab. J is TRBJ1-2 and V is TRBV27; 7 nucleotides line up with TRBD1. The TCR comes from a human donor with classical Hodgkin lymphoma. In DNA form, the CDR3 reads TGTGCCAGCAGTTTAGGGGGACAGTATGGCTACACCTTC. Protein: CASSLGGQYGYTF.